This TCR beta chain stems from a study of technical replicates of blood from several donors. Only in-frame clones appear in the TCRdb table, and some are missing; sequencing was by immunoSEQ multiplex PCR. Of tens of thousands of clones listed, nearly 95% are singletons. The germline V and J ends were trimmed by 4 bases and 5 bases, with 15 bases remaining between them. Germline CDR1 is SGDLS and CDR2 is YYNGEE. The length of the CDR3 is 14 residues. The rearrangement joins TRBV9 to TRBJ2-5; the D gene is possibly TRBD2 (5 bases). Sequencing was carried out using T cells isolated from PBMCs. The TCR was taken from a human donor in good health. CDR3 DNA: TGTGCCAGCAGCCTAAGAGGGAGAGGGGAGACCCAGTACTTC. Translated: CASSLRGRGETQYF.